These 2 T cell receptor beta chains came from one sample sequenced in a study of radiotherapy plus CTLA-4 blockade in lung cancer. TCRdb's copy holds only in-frame clones and misses some; the assay was immunoSEQ multiplex PCR. The repertoire holds more than 95,000 clones, with about four fifths as singletons. Sequencing was performed on peripheral blood, taken from a patient treated with radiotherapy plus ipilimumab. Every receptor here comes from a human donor with non-small cell lung cancer who had a partial response to radiotherapy plus ipilimumab. Some clones in this sample may be carry-over from other donors' samples.

In regard to this clone: Other DNA sequences in the sample encode the same CDR3. The chain recombines TRBV5-1 with TRBJ2-2; TRBD1 matches at 7 bases. The CDR3 runs to 14 residues. After removal of 0 bases from V and 5 bases from J, the junction contained 1 base not matched to a gene. From germline, CDR1 is SGHRS and CDR2 YFSETQ. The CDR3 loop is CASSLEGATGELFF. The CDR3 nucleotides are TGCGCCAGCAGCTTGGAGGGGGCGACCGGGGAGCTGTTTTTT.

In this sample, this clone turned up a few times. This rearrangement joins TRBV5-5 to TRBJ1-6; D not resolved. The germline V and J ends were trimmed by 0 bases and 7 bases, with 11 bases remaining between them. CDR3 length: 15 amino acids. Germline V gene data show CDR1 as SGHKS and CDR2 as YYEKEE (reference sequence). The CDR3 sequence: CASSLDRVPNSPLHF. The CDR3 DNA follows: TGTGCCAGCAGCTTGGACCGGGTCCCCAATTCACCCCTCCACTTT.